The clone carrying this T cell receptor beta chain was recorded many times. Its antigen is undetermined. The data stem from a study of blood T cells in healthy people across ages. Study details: When template switching was applied, about one barcoded beta molecule was captured per two T cells. Study-wide results and limits: Bulk PBMC profiling left naive and antigen-experienced comparisons inconclusive.

The use of a sample-barcoded 5' primer and a J-beta primer mix characterized a second PCR of roughly 7 to 12 cycles. From the 5' RACE reads, TCRdb called clonotypes with MiXCR, one entry per CDR3 protein. The repertoire holds roughly 1.6 million distinct CDR3 sequences, with 30% to 35% as singletons. V lost 9 bases to trimming and J lost 2 bases; unmatched junction nucleotides: 3. The CDR3 totals 12 residues. The sequencing input was blood. The chain links TRBV12-3 or TRBV12-4 to TRBJ2-5; 7 bases match TRBD1. The sequence derives from a woman aged 25 to 39 in good health. In DNA, the CDR3 is TGTGCCAGTACAGGGGTTCAAGAGACCCAGTACTTC. This gives the protein CASTGVQETQYF.